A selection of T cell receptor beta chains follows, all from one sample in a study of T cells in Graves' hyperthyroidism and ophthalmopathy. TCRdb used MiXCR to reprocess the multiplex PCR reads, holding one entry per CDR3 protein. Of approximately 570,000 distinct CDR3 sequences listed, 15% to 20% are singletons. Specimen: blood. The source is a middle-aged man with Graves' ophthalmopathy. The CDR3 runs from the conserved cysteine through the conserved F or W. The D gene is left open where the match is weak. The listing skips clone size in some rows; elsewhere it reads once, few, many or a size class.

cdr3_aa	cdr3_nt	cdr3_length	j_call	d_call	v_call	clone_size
CASSLALSVGANVLTF	TGCGCCAGCAGCTTGGCCCTGTCGGTTGGGGCCAACGTCCTGACTTTC	16	TRBJ2-6	NA	TRBV5-1	many
CASSRTGQLNTGELFF	TGTGCCAGCAGCCGCACGGGACAACTGAACACCGGGGAGCTGTTTTTT	16	TRBJ2-2	NA	TRBV3-1	many
CASTPERWGITEAFF	TGTGCCAGCACCCCGGAGAGGTGGGGGATCACTGAAGCTTTCTTT	15	TRBJ1-1	NA	TRBV6-1	NA
CASSFVGSGNEQFF	TGCGCCAGCAGCTTTGTCGGTAGCGGGAATGAGCAGTTCTTC	14	TRBJ2-1	TRBD2	TRBV5-1	NA
CSASGKETQYF	TGCAGTGCTAGCGGCAAAGAGACCCAGTACTTC	11	TRBJ2-5	NA	TRBV20-1	NA
CASSQDSGINSPLHF	TGTGCCAGCAGCCAAGATTCGGGGATTAATTCACCCCTCCACTTT	15	TRBJ1-6	NA	TRBV3-1	NA
CAVGKATNEKLFF	TGTGCCGTCGGGAAAGCAACTAATGAAAAACTGTTTTTT	13	TRBJ1-4	NA	TRBV10-3	NA
CASSQDPTGAGYTF	TGTGCCAGCAGCCAAGACCCGACAGGAGCTGGCTACACCTTC	14	TRBJ1-2	NA	TRBV3-1	many
CASSLGLAGGPRFF	TGTGCCAGCAGTCTGGGACTAGCGGGGGGCCCGCGGTTCTTC	14	TRBJ2-1	TRBD2	TRBV27	NA
CASRLGRSYEQYF	TGTGCCAGCCGCCTGGGGAGGAGCTACGAGCAGTACTTC	13	TRBJ2-7	NA	TRBV7-9	many
CASSLSRLAFTYNEQFF	TGTGCCAGCAGCTTAAGCCGACTAGCGTTCACCTACAATGAGCAGTTCTTC	17	TRBJ2-1	TRBD2	TRBV7-6	NA
CASSYPPNTEAFF	TGTGCCAGCAGTTACCCGCCGAACACTGAAGCTTTCTTT	13	TRBJ1-1	NA	TRBV6-2/TRBV6-3	NA
CSARWLGGQKNSPLHF	TGCAGTGCTAGATGGCTAGGGGGACAGAAAAATTCACCCCTCCACTTT	16	TRBJ1-6	TRBD1	TRBV20-1	few
CSSTGVGTDTQYF	TGCAGCTCCACAGGGGTGGGCACAGATACGCAGTATTTT	13	TRBJ2-3	TRBD1	TRBV29-1	few
CASSQVLATGELFF	TGCGCCAGCAGCCAAGTTCTTGCCACCGGGGAGCTGTTTTTT	14	TRBJ2-2	NA	TRBV4-3	NA
CASSFSSRNNEQFF	TGTGCCAGCAGCTTCTCCTCTAGGAACAATGAGCAGTTCTTC	14	TRBJ2-1	NA	TRBV7-9	few
CSAIPLAGGVYEQYF	TGCAGTGCTATTCCTCTAGCGGGAGGGGTCTACGAGCAGTACTTC	15	TRBJ2-7	TRBD2	TRBV20-1	NA
CASSEGGQPQHF	TGTGCCAGCAGTGAAGGGGGTCAGCCCCAGCATTTT	12	TRBJ1-5	NA	TRBV6-1	NA
CASMGDRPYEQYF	TGCGCCAGCATGGGGGACAGACCCTACGAGCAGTACTTC	13	TRBJ2-7	TRBD1	TRBV5-1	many
CASSQDRGGSSYEQYF	TGTGCCAGCAGCCAAGATAGGGGCGGGAGCTCCTACGAGCAGTACTTC	16	TRBJ2-7	TRBD2	TRBV4-2	NA
CASSLVGLAGVGAKNIQYF	TGTGCCAGCAGCTTAGTGGGACTAGCGGGAGTTGGAGCCAAAAACATTCAGTACTTC	19	TRBJ2-4	TRBD2	TRBV11-2	few
CASSLVFESRGIQETQYF	TGTGCCAGCAGCTTAGTGTTTGAGAGTAGAGGGATTCAAGAGACCCAGTACTTC	18	TRBJ2-5	NA	TRBV11-2	NA
CSAPWGTGYADTQYF	TGCAGTGCTCCTTGGGGTACCGGGTACGCAGATACGCAGTATTTT	15	TRBJ2-3	NA	TRBV20-1	few